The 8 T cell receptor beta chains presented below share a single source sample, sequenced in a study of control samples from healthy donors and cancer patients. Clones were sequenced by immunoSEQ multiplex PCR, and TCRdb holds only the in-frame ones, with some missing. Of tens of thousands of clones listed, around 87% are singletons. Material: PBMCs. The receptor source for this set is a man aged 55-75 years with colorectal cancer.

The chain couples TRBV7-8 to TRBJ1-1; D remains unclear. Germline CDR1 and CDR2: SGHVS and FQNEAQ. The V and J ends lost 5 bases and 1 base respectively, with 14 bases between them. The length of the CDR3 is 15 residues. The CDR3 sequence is CASSQRRIGNTEAFF. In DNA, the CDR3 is TGTGCCAGCAGCCAACGACGGATCGGGAACACTGAAGCTTTCTTT.

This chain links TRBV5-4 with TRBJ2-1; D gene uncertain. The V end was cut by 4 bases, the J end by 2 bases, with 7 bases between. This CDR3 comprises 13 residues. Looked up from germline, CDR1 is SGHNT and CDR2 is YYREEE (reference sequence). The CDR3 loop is CASSGVTYNEQFF. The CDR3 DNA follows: TGTGCCAGCAGCGGGGTTACCTACAATGAGCAGTTCTTC.

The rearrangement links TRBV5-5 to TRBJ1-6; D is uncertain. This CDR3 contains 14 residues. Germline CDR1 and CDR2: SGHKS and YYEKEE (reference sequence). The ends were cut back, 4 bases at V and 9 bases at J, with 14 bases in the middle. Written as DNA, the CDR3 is TGTGCCAGCAGCCGGGATCCTACGGGTTCACCCCTCCACTTT. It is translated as CASSRDPTGSPLHF.

This chain's CDR3 is CATSDPTSNEQFF. Here the CDR3 DNA reads TGTGCCACCAGTGATCCCACTAGCAATGAGCAGTTCTTC. The chain is built from TRBV24-1 and TRBJ2-1, with a possible D match to TRBD2 (5 bases). The CDR3 spans 13 residues. The ends were cut back, 3 bases at V and 6 bases at J, with 8 bases in the middle. Germline-derived CDR1 and CDR2 are KGHDR and SFDVKD.

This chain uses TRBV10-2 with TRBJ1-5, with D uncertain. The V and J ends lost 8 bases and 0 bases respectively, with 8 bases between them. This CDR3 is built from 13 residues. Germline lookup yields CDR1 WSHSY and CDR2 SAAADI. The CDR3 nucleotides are TGCGCCAGCGGGCAGAATAGCAATCAGCCCCAGCATTTT. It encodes CASGQNSNQPQHF.

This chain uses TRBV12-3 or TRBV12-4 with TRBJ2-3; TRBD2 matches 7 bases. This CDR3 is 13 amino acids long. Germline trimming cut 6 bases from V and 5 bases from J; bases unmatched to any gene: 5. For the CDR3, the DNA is TGTGCCAGCAGCTCTTCTAGCGGAGATACGCAGTATTTT. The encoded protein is CASSSSSGDTQYF.

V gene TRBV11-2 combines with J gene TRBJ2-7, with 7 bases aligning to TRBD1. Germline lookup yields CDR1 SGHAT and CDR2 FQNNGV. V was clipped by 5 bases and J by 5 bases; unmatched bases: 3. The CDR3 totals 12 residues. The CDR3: CASSPTGHEQYF. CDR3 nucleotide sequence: TGTGCCAGCAGCCCGACAGGGCACGAGCAGTACTTC.

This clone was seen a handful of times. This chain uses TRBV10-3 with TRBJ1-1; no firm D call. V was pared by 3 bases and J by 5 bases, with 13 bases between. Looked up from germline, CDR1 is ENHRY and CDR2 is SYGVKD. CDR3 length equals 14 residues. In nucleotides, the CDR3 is TGTGCCATCAGTGACCCAGTCCGGCGGACTGAAGCTTTCTTT. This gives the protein CAISDPVRRTEAFF.